A selection of T cell receptor beta chains follows, all from one sample in a study of blood T cell repertoires in COVID-19. Assay used: immunoSEQ multiplex PCR; TCRdb lists only in-frame clones, some missing. The table has about 170,000 clones, about nine tenths seen once. The material sequenced was peripheral blood. These receptors came from a young man with COVID-19, enrolled during active disease. The CDR3 runs from the conserved cysteine through the conserved F or W. A D gene is named only where the DNA matches it firmly. Clone size, where shown, is once, few, many, or a class for clones that have expanded.

v_call: TRBV5-1; d_call: NA; j_call: TRBJ2-7; clone_size: NA; cdr3_aa: CASSLGLPINEQYF; cdr3_nt: TGCGCCAGCAGCTTGGGACTACCGATCAACGAGCAGTACTTC
v_call: TRBV6-5; d_call: TRBD1; j_call: TRBJ1-1; clone_size: NA; cdr3_aa: CASSPTGQVEAFF; cdr3_nt: TGTGCCAGCAGTCCCACAGGACAGGTCGAAGCTTTCTTT
v_call: TRBV6-6; d_call: TRBD2; j_call: TRBJ2-2; clone_size: few; cdr3_aa: CASRRLSGGAHTGELFF; cdr3_nt: TGTGCCAGCAGACGACTTAGCGGGGGGGCCCACACCGGGGAGCTGTTTTTT
v_call: TRBV9; d_call: NA; j_call: TRBJ2-1; clone_size: NA; cdr3_aa: CASSVGGLTYNEQFF; cdr3_nt: TGTGCCAGCAGCGTAGGAGGGCTTACTTACAATGAGCAGTTCTTC
v_call: TRBV7-6; d_call: NA; j_call: TRBJ1-1; clone_size: NA; cdr3_aa: CASSTTGINEAFF; cdr3_nt: TGTGCCAGCAGCACCACAGGGATTAACGAAGCTTTCTTT
v_call: TRBV15; d_call: TRBD1; j_call: TRBJ2-3; clone_size: NA; cdr3_aa: CATSRVTGIPDTQYF; cdr3_nt: TGTGCCACCAGCAGAGTGACAGGGATCCCAGATACGCAGTATTTT
v_call: TRBV6-2/TRBV6-3; d_call: NA; j_call: TRBJ2-3; clone_size: NA; cdr3_aa: CASSDTDTQYF; cdr3_nt: TGTGCCAGCAGTGACACGGATACGCAGTATTTT
v_call: TRBV7-9; d_call: NA; j_call: TRBJ1-4; clone_size: NA; cdr3_aa: CASSRGQYNNEKLFF; cdr3_nt: TGTGCCAGCAGCCGCGGACAGTACAATAATGAAAAACTGTTTTTT
v_call: TRBV6-6; d_call: NA; j_call: TRBJ1-1; clone_size: NA; cdr3_aa: CASSYSMGNTEAFF; cdr3_nt: TGTGCCAGCAGTTACTCGATGGGCAACACTGAAGCTTTCTTT
v_call: TRBV7-9; d_call: TRBD1; j_call: TRBJ1-4; clone_size: NA; cdr3_aa: CASSPGTGGLEKLFF; cdr3_nt: TGTGCCAGCAGCCCCGGGACAGGGGGGTTGGAAAAACTGTTTTTT
v_call: TRBV5-4; d_call: TRBD1; j_call: TRBJ1-4; clone_size: once; cdr3_aa: CASSRTGTGLEKLFF; cdr3_nt: TGTGCCAGCAGCCGTACCGGGACAGGGCTTGAAAAACTGTTTTTT
v_call: TRBV9; d_call: TRBD1; j_call: TRBJ2-1; clone_size: NA; cdr3_aa: CASSEGQVNEQFF; cdr3_nt: TGTGCCAGCAGCGAGGGACAGGTCAATGAGCAGTTCTTC
v_call: TRBV29-1; d_call: NA; j_call: TRBJ2-5; clone_size: NA; cdr3_aa: CSGGDTAGETQYF; cdr3_nt: TGCAGCGGGGGGGACACAGCAGGAGAGACCCAGTACTTC
v_call: TRBV14; d_call: TRBD1; j_call: TRBJ2-7; clone_size: NA; cdr3_aa: CASSQDTIGQGSHEQYF; cdr3_nt: TGTGCCAGCAGCCAAGATACTATAGGACAGGGGAGCCACGAGCAGTACTTC
v_call: TRBV18; d_call: NA; j_call: TRBJ2-7; clone_size: NA; cdr3_aa: CASSPPDSSYEQYF; cdr3_nt: TGTGCCAGCTCACCACCGGACAGTTCCTACGAGCAGTACTTC
v_call: TRBV7-6; d_call: TRBD2; j_call: TRBJ2-5; clone_size: NA; cdr3_aa: CASSSTSGSQETQYF; cdr3_nt: TGTGCCAGCAGTTCGACTAGCGGGAGTCAAGAGACCCAGTACTTC
v_call: TRBV6-6; d_call: NA; j_call: TRBJ1-2; clone_size: NA; cdr3_aa: CASGGGAGYGYTF; cdr3_nt: TGTGCCAGCGGTGGGGGCGCCGGCTATGGCTACACCTTC
v_call: TRBV27; d_call: TRBD2; j_call: TRBJ2-1; clone_size: NA; cdr3_aa: CASSSGLAARGEQFF; cdr3_nt: TGTGCCAGCAGTTCGGGACTAGCGGCTCGGGGAGAGCAGTTCTTC
v_call: TRBV27; d_call: NA; j_call: TRBJ2-7; clone_size: once; cdr3_aa: CASTLSGKGSYEQYF; cdr3_nt: TGTGCCAGCACCCTCTCAGGGAAGGGCTCCTACGAGCAGTACTTC
v_call: TRBV6-2/TRBV6-3; d_call: NA; j_call: TRBJ1-1; clone_size: NA; cdr3_aa: CASSHPPLRDIPARSPLNTEAFF; cdr3_nt: TGTGCCAGCAGCCATCCCCCGCTCCGGGACATCCCCGCAAGATCCCCTTTGAACACTGAAGCTTTCTTT
v_call: TRBV7-2; d_call: NA; j_call: TRBJ1-2; clone_size: NA; cdr3_aa: CASSLVGVTGYTF; cdr3_nt: TGTGCCAGCAGCTTAGTCGGGGTTACAGGCTACACCTTC
v_call: TRBV5-6; d_call: TRBD2; j_call: TRBJ2-7; clone_size: NA; cdr3_aa: CASSPSAGGPYEQYF; cdr3_nt: TGTGCCAGCAGCCCATCGGCGGGAGGGCCCTACGAGCAGTACTTC
v_call: TRBV30; d_call: NA; j_call: TRBJ1-6; clone_size: NA; cdr3_aa: CAWRRSSYNSPLHF; cdr3_nt: TGTGCCTGGAGACGGAGCTCCTATAATTCACCCCTCCACTTT
v_call: TRBV9; d_call: NA; j_call: TRBJ1-4; clone_size: NA; cdr3_aa: CASSVGGRVVRGVKEKLFF; cdr3_nt: TGTGCCAGCAGCGTAGGCGGACGCGTGGTGCGGGGAGTGAAGGAAAAACTGTTTTTT
v_call: TRBV12-3/TRBV12-4; d_call: NA; j_call: TRBJ2-5; clone_size: NA; cdr3_aa: CASSFWAGETQYF; cdr3_nt: TGTGCCAGCAGTTTTTGGGCGGGGGAGACCCAGTACTTC
v_call: TRBV30; d_call: TRBD1; j_call: TRBJ1-4; clone_size: NA; cdr3_aa: CAWSVGGTGGANEKLFF; cdr3_nt: TGTGCCTGGAGTGTGGGGGGGACAGGTGGTGCTAATGAAAAACTGTTTTTT
v_call: TRBV18; d_call: TRBD1; j_call: TRBJ1-5; clone_size: NA; cdr3_aa: CASSPGQGKRPQHF; cdr3_nt: TGTGCCAGCTCACCAGGACAGGGCAAGCGGCCCCAGCATTTT
v_call: TRBV5-8; d_call: NA; j_call: TRBJ1-2; clone_size: NA; cdr3_aa: CASSFPGGYGYTF; cdr3_nt: TGTGCCAGCAGCTTCCCGGGGGGCTATGGCTACACCTTC
v_call: TRBV2; d_call: TRBD2; j_call: TRBJ2-1; clone_size: NA; cdr3_aa: CASSDTSGSDEQFF; cdr3_nt: TGTGCCAGCAGTGACACTAGCGGGAGTGATGAGCAGTTCTTC
v_call: TRBV5-5; d_call: NA; j_call: TRBJ2-7; clone_size: NA; cdr3_aa: CASSLQAASYEQYF; cdr3_nt: TGTGCCAGCAGCTTACAGGCGGCCTCCTACGAGCAGTACTTC
v_call: TRBV28; d_call: TRBD1; j_call: TRBJ1-5; clone_size: NA; cdr3_aa: CASSTPGGADSQPQHF; cdr3_nt: TGTGCCAGCAGTACCCCAGGGGGCGCGGATTCTCAGCCCCAGCATTTT
v_call: TRBV27; d_call: NA; j_call: TRBJ2-1; clone_size: NA; cdr3_aa: CASRRSFNEQFF; cdr3_nt: TGTGCCAGCAGAAGGAGTTTCAATGAGCAGTTCTTC
v_call: TRBV3-1/TRBV3-2; d_call: NA; j_call: TRBJ2-7; clone_size: NA; cdr3_aa: CASSLQRSYEQYF; cdr3_nt: TGTGCCAGCAGCCTCCAGCGCTCCTACGAGCAGTACTTC
v_call: TRBV24-1; d_call: TRBD1; j_call: TRBJ2-1; clone_size: NA; cdr3_aa: CATGPRTGIYNEQFF; cdr3_nt: TGTGCCACCGGGCCTAGGACAGGGATCTACAATGAGCAGTTCTTC
v_call: TRBV27; d_call: TRBD1; j_call: TRBJ1-1; clone_size: once; cdr3_aa: CASSLAGTGLNTEAFF; cdr3_nt: TGTGCCAGCAGTTTGGCCGGGACAGGTCTGAACACTGAAGCTTTCTTT
v_call: TRBV7-9; d_call: NA; j_call: TRBJ1-5; clone_size: NA; cdr3_aa: CASSLTDSYSNQPQHF; cdr3_nt: TGTGCCAGCAGCTTAACCGACAGCTATAGCAATCAGCCCCAGCATTTT
v_call: TRBV14; d_call: NA; j_call: TRBJ2-4; clone_size: NA; cdr3_aa: CASSQQAGPLNIQYF; cdr3_nt: TGTGCCAGCAGCCAACAGGCGGGCCCCTTAAACATTCAGTACTTC
v_call: TRBV9; d_call: TRBD2; j_call: TRBJ2-7; clone_size: NA; cdr3_aa: CASSIRTSGVLHEQYF; cdr3_nt: TGTGCCAGCAGCATCCGGACTAGCGGGGTTCTCCACGAGCAGTACTTC
v_call: TRBV28; d_call: NA; j_call: TRBJ2-5; clone_size: NA; cdr3_aa: CASSFGTGLAGETQYF; cdr3_nt: TGTGCCAGCAGTTTCGGTACCGGACTGGCCGGGGAGACCCAGTACTTC
v_call: TRBV5-1; d_call: NA; j_call: TRBJ1-1; clone_size: NA; cdr3_aa: CASSPGGTANTEAFF; cdr3_nt: TGCGCCAGCAGCCCGGGAGGGACGGCGAACACTGAAGCTTTCTTT
v_call: TRBV7-9; d_call: TRBD1; j_call: TRBJ2-7; clone_size: once; cdr3_aa: CASSSGQGYTEQYF; cdr3_nt: TGTGCCAGCAGCTCTGGACAGGGGTATACCGAGCAGTACTTC
v_call: TRBV5-4; d_call: TRBD2; j_call: TRBJ2-7; clone_size: NA; cdr3_aa: CASSTGLAGVLGVEQYF; cdr3_nt: TGTGCCAGCAGCACAGGACTAGCGGGGGTCCTCGGGGTGGAGCAGTACTTC
v_call: TRBV12-3/TRBV12-4; d_call: NA; j_call: TRBJ1-2; clone_size: NA; cdr3_aa: CASSPQGYGYTF; cdr3_nt: TGTGCCAGCAGTCCCCAGGGCTATGGCTACACCTTC
v_call: TRBV11-3; d_call: NA; j_call: TRBJ2-1; clone_size: NA; cdr3_aa: CASSSRGYNEQFF; cdr3_nt: TGTGCCAGCAGCTCCCGGGGCTACAATGAGCAGTTCTTC
v_call: TRBV6-1; d_call: TRBD2; j_call: TRBJ2-5; clone_size: few; cdr3_aa: CASSEAAGGQETQYF; cdr3_nt: TGTGCCAGCAGTGAAGCAGCGGGGGGGCAAGAGACCCAGTACTTC
v_call: TRBV2; d_call: NA; j_call: TRBJ2-2; clone_size: NA; cdr3_aa: CASSEMSWTGELFF; cdr3_nt: TGTGCCAGCAGTGAAATGAGTTGGACCGGGGAGCTGTTTTTT
v_call: TRBV6-6; d_call: NA; j_call: TRBJ1-4; clone_size: NA; cdr3_aa: CASSYPGDSEEKLFF; cdr3_nt: TGTGCCAGCAGTTACCCTGGGGACTCCGAAGAAAAACTGTTTTTT
v_call: TRBV6-6; d_call: TRBD1; j_call: TRBJ1-4; clone_size: NA; cdr3_aa: CASSSGTGVEKLFF; cdr3_nt: TGTGCCAGCAGTTCCGGGACAGGAGTTGAAAAACTGTTTTTT
v_call: TRBV6-5; d_call: TRBD1; j_call: TRBJ1-3; clone_size: NA; cdr3_aa: CASSYGTGGRGNTIYF; cdr3_nt: TGTGCCAGCAGTTACGGGACAGGGGGCCGGGGAAACACCATATATTTT
v_call: TRBV18; d_call: NA; j_call: TRBJ1-6; clone_size: NA; cdr3_aa: CASSLVQGDSPLHF; cdr3_nt: TGTGCCAGCTCACTAGTACAGGGAGATTCACCCCTCCACTTT
v_call: TRBV6-6; d_call: NA; j_call: TRBJ2-7; clone_size: few; cdr3_aa: CATSPLSYEQYF; cdr3_nt: TGTGCCACTAGTCCCCTCTCCTACGAGCAGTACTTC
v_call: TRBV5-6; d_call: NA; j_call: TRBJ1-1; clone_size: once; cdr3_aa: CASSPRVNTEAFF; cdr3_nt: TGTGCCAGCAGCCCCAGGGTGAACACTGAAGCTTTCTTT
v_call: TRBV7-7; d_call: NA; j_call: TRBJ1-1; clone_size: NA; cdr3_aa: CASSSTFNTEAFF; cdr3_nt: TGTGCCAGCAGCTCGACATTCAACACTGAAGCTTTCTTT
v_call: TRBV29-1; d_call: NA; j_call: TRBJ1-2; clone_size: NA; cdr3_aa: CSAPTGETRGRDYGYTF; cdr3_nt: TGCAGCGCCCCGACGGGGGAGACTCGGGGTAGGGACTATGGCTACACCTTC
v_call: TRBV18; d_call: TRBD2; j_call: TRBJ2-1; clone_size: NA; cdr3_aa: CASSPPNSGRYNEQFF; cdr3_nt: TGTGCCAGCTCACCACCAAATAGCGGGAGGTACAATGAGCAGTTCTTC
v_call: TRBV19; d_call: TRBD2; j_call: TRBJ2-1; clone_size: NA; cdr3_aa: CASSRRLAGGFGEQFF; cdr3_nt: TGTGCCAGTAGTCGACGACTAGCGGGGGGTTTCGGTGAGCAGTTCTTC